This paragraph reports one T cell receptor (beta chain). Its antigen target is currently unknown. No clone much larger than this one lies a single base away; base qualities are absent. Explained via the paper, the time point label denotes: baseline before first vaccination. Samples from vaccinated people were obtained from the UK trials COV001 and COV002, which included a single-blind randomized controlled phase 2/3 trial of AZD1222 (ChAdOx1 nCoV-19) in healthy adults. For TCRbeta chain sequencing, PBMC samples were collected from trial participants at day 0 and at day 28 after the second dose. The data belong to a study of T cell responses to AZD1222 COVID-19 vaccine (dated by TCRdb to the early 2020s). Regarding the research as a whole: AZD1222 recipients given second doses at about 4 weeks or at about 12 weeks were pooled, since spike-specific TCR depth and breadth were not found to differ between the two schedules. A total of just over 230 trial participants underwent TCR sequencing, of whom about 200 had received two doses of AZD1222 and approximately 26 had received two doses of the MenACWY control vaccine. Trial participants were enrolled into age subgroups of 18-55, 56-69 and 70-plus years, which contained 148, 28 and 57 TCR-sequenced participants, respectively.

Overall study outcomes, separate from this receptor: Only five to seven AZD1222 recipients were SARS-CoV-2 seropositive at baseline, limiting conclusions about previously exposed vaccinees. Most participants were white British and females outnumbered males, and the authors suggested that clonal diversity may have been underestimated. The vaccine-associated CD4 TCRs covered the entire spike protein, and the dominant responses fell in regions 160-218 and 743-854. The 56-69-year group was small, and its depth increase did not reach significance, likely because of low power. After two AZD1222 doses, both the breadth and the depth of spike-specific TCRs were significantly higher than at day 0 and than in MenACWY recipients. Nearly half of unique spike-specific TCRs reportedly recognized epitopes outside regions mutated in the B.1.351 and B.1.1.7 variants. Because no day 14 peak-response samples were available, repertoires were characterized only after the peak T cell response.

CDR1 SGDLS and CDR2 YYNGEE are derived from the germline V gene. At the junction V is shortened by 0 bases and J by 2 bases, with 9 bases in between. From cysteine to phenylalanine, the CDR3 is 15 amino acids long. Only the CDR3 portion is preserved as DNA: 45 bases, with reading frame beginning at the first base. The CDR3 regions of human TCRbeta chains were analyzed by immunosequencing. The paper's processing steps were these. Repertoire TCRs were checked for matches against a reference library of SARS-CoV-2-specific TCRs that had been generated using the MIRA antigen-specificity platform. Breadth meant the fraction of unique TCRs that were SARS-CoV-2-associated, whereas depth meant the fraction of total T cells that were SARS-CoV-2-associated. Using the MIRA data, each spike-specific TCR was mapped to the spike region that the TCR reacts to and placed in a CD4 or CD8 class. Log10-transformed breadth and depth values were compared by one-way ANOVA with Sidak's multiple comparisons tests. Entries here come from immuneACCESS through TCRdb and include only in-frame sequences with V and J called. Some clones fail to appear in such tables; in the studies checked, an unresolved V gene covers under half of the shortfall, and the cause of the remainder is unknown. Clonal size and the V and J genes are those of that table, whereas D and trimming came from the DNA. This sample is represented by approximately 76,000 clones; about 91% of them were singletons. Clones ranked in the top ten supply around 21% of the sample.

The sequence was obtained from an adult in good health. The sequenced sample was peripheral blood, obtained on day 0 of AZD1222 vaccination. The chain is assembled from TRBV9 and TRBJ2-1; the D gene is possibly TRBD2, with 6 bases matching. The nucleotide sequence reads as follows: TGTGCCAGCAGCGTAGATGCGGGGCCCTACAATGAGCAGTTCTTC. This translates into CASSVDAGPYNEQFF.